Given below is one T cell receptor beta chain in context. Its antigen is unidentified. This entry is derived from a study of cytomegalovirus exposure and HLA in healthy donors. On the study more broadly: There were 300 to 400 genotyped donors. Of these, 81% fell in the genetic ancestry cluster associated with self-reported Caucasian donors.

Broader study findings: Earlier analysis yielded a pattern in which most TCR beta V segments were productive about 90% or about 30% of the time. Links to common viral pathogens appeared, in a later analysis, for several of the most significant clusters. The classifier was said to identify cytomegalovirus status with high specificity and sensitivity.

PCR amplification relied on 60 Vbeta primers (plus 13 Jbeta primers). Profiling relied on immunoSEQ multiplex PCR, and the TCRdb table lists in-frame clones only, not all of them. The table lists some 79,000 clones, roughly 79% of them singletons, with around 5.4% in the top ten. V lost 0 bases, J lost 6 bases, and 12 bases lay in between. From germline, CDR1 is MGHRA and CDR2 YSYEKL. CDR3 length: 15 amino acids. The chain links TRBV4-1 to TRBJ2-1; D is unclear. Sequences were obtained from PBMCs. This clonotype originated in a male donor in good health and CMV-seropositive. CDR3 protein: CASSQEMRNFNEQFF. The DNA for the CDR3 is TGCGCCAGCAGCCAAGAAATGAGGAACTTCAATGAGCAGTTCTTC.